Each of the 28 T cell receptor beta chains below was sequenced from the same sample in a study of a mutant IDH1 vaccine in newly diagnosed glioma. Time point defined: week 23, last vaccination. Vaccination used 300 ug of mutant IDH1 20-mer peptide per dose, with topical imiquimod. For these TCRs, the target antigens are not known. Assay: immunoSEQ multiplex PCR; the TCRdb copy retains only in-frame clones and omits some. The sample carries about 28,000 clones, around 84% recorded once. The sequencing here drew on PBMCs, taken from a glioma patient whose treatment included an IDH1 peptide vaccine. The receptors shown here come from a woman aged 25-40 years with glioma.

This chain links TRBV18 with TRBJ2-7; D possibly uses TRBD1 or TRBD2 (6 bases each). Trimming shortened V by 4 bases and J by 4 bases, and 20 bases separated the two germline ends. CDR1 and CDR2 (germline): KGHSH, LQKENI. The CDR3 totals 16 residues. CDR3 coding DNA: TGTGCCAGCTCACAAAAATCAGGAGGGGGGAGGTACGAGCAGTACTTC. Its protein product is CASSQKSGGGRYEQYF.

CDR3 DNA sequence: TGTGCCAGCAGCCGTCGGACCGTGACAGATACGCAGTATTTT. Its protein is CASSRRTVTDTQYF. The chain uses TRBV13 and TRBJ2-3; D ambiguous. Per germline, CDR1 PRHDT and CDR2 FYEKMQ (reference sequence). Between the trimmed V and J ends, which lost 5 bases and 3 bases, there was a span of 12 bases. The CDR3 totals 14 residues.

For the CDR3, the DNA is TGCAGCGTCGCAGACAGGGGCCGTCTTAACTATGGCTACACCTTC. This sequence encodes CSVADRGRLNYGYTF. This rearrangement joins TRBV29-1 to TRBJ1-2; 8 bases agree with TRBD1. The ends lost 6 bases at V and 1 base at J; junction bases unmatched: 10. Germline CDR1 reads SQVTM; CDR2 reads ANQGSEA. This CDR3 spans 15 amino acids.

V is TRBV7-9 and J is TRBJ2-7; the D is unclear. Trimming took 5 bases from V and 7 from J, leaving 9 bases between them. CDR3 size: 11 residues. Germline loops: CDR1 SEHNR, CDR2 FQNEAQ (reference sequence). In nucleotides, the CDR3 is TGTGCCAGCAGCCCCTTGGTAGAGCAGTACTTC. Translating gives CASSPLVEQYF.

This clone was observed once. The gene calls are TRBV18 and TRBJ2-5, with D unclear. V was trimmed by 2 bases and J by 5 bases, leaving 6 bases between them. Germline values: CDR1 KGHSH, CDR2 LQKENI. The CDR3 totals 12 residues. This CDR3 reads CASSPESETQYF. The CDR3 region has the DNA TGTGCCAGCTCACCAGAATCGGAGACCCAGTACTTC.

The V gene is TRBV6-4, the J gene TRBJ1-2; 7 nucleotides align to TRBD1. Germline CDR1 is MRHNA and CDR2 is SNTAGT. There are 16 residues in the CDR3. The J segment lost 4 bases and the V segment lost 0 bases, leaving 8 bases of the junction unmatched. CDR3 residues: CASSDSTGPLSYGYTF. The CDR3 DNA sequence: TGTGCCAGCAGTGACTCGACAGGGCCCTTGAGCTATGGCTACACCTTC.

The V gene is TRBV9, the J gene TRBJ2-6, with D perhaps matching TRBD1 or TRBD2 (6 bases each). The CDR3 loop spans 15 amino acids. Germline loops: CDR1 SGDLS, CDR2 YYNGEE. The V end was cut by 7 bases, the J end by 0 bases, with 11 bases between. The CDR3: CASPEGDSGANVLTF. CDR3 in DNA: TGTGCCAGCCCGGAGGGGGACTCTGGGGCCAACGTCCTGACTTTC.

This chain joins TRBV12-1 and TRBJ1-6; TRBD1 was called by the table and not checked on the DNA. TRBV12-1 is a pseudogene segment. The CDR3 is 21 residues long. The CDR3 sequence is CASSSLPGTGPLISYNSPLHF. Written as DNA, the CDR3 is TGTGCCAGCAGCTCCCTACCTGGGACAGGCCCTCTTATCTCCTATAATTCACCCCTCCACTTT.

The J gene is TRBJ1-2, the V gene TRBV6-6; no firm D call. Trimming took 7 bases from V and 0 from J, leaving 12 bases between them. Germline V gives CDR1 MNHNY, CDR2 SVGAGI (reference sequence). CDR3 length: 14 residues. CDR3 in DNA: TGTGCCAGCACCAAGGGTTTAGCTAACTATGGCTACACCTTC. It translates to CASTKGLANYGYTF.

Written as DNA, the CDR3 is TGTGCCAGCGGACAGGGTATGAACACTGAAGCTTTCTTT. Residues: CASGQGMNTEAFF. This chain uses TRBV7-2 with TRBJ1-1; TRBD1 aligns across 8 bases. The V gene's germline CDR1 is SGHTA and CDR2 FQGNSA. Unmatched junction bases numbered 2, after V lost 8 bases and J lost 0 bases. The CDR3 is 13 amino acids.

The chain uses TRBV5-1 and TRBJ2-3; possibly TRBD2 for D (6 bases). CDR1 and CDR2 (germline): SGHRS, YFSETQ. This CDR3 has 15 amino acids. The V and J ends lost 3 bases and 3 bases respectively, with 14 bases between them. The CDR3 reads CASSSTLAATDTQYF. The CDR3, as DNA: TGCGCCAGCAGCTCCACTTTAGCGGCGACAGATACGCAGTATTTT.

J is TRBJ1-1 and V is TRBV6-1; 9 bases are shared with TRBD1. CDR3 length equals 17 residues. CDR1 and CDR2 from the germline V gene are MNHNS and SASEGT. Trimming at V came to 6 bases and at J to 0 bases, leaving 11 bases not matched to a gene. The CDR3 nucleotides are TGTGCCAGCAGCGAAACGGGACAGGGCCCCATGAACACTGAAGCTTTCTTT. This sequence encodes CASSETGQGPMNTEAFF.

This clone was seen only once. This chain uses TRBV5-6 with TRBJ1-2; D is possibly TRBD1 (5 bases). V lost 1 base, J lost 1 base, and 11 bases lay in between. The length of the CDR3 is 15 residues. Germline V lookup: CDR1 SGHDT, CDR2 YYEEEE. In DNA form, the CDR3 reads TGTGCCAGCAGCTTGCGGGACTGGGTTAACTATGGCTACACCTTC. This translates into CASSLRDWVNYGYTF.

CDR3 coding DNA: TGTGCCAGCAGTGATGGTAGGGACTTCACTGAAGCTTTCTTT. As protein: CASSDGRDFTEAFF. This chain uses TRBV2 with TRBJ1-1; D perhaps matches TRBD1 (5 bases). This CDR3 region has 14 residues. Germline CDR1 reads SNHLY; CDR2 reads FYNNEI. V dropped 3 bases and J dropped 4 bases, with 12 bases sitting between them.

V is TRBV5-1 and J is TRBJ2-1; TRBD1 agrees at 10 bases. Germline values: CDR1 SGHRS, CDR2 YFSETQ. J was trimmed by 3 bases and V by 1 base; bases with no gene match: 4. The CDR3 is 16 amino acids. Here the CDR3 DNA reads TGCGCCAGCAGCTTGATGAGGACAGGGGGCTACAATGAGCAGTTCTTC. Residues: CASSLMRTGGYNEQFF.

The chain has TRBV6-1 and TRBJ2-2; 7 bases are a match to TRBD1. The V and J ends lost 1 base and 4 bases, in that order; junction bases with no gene match: 3. Germline V lookup: CDR1 MNHNS, CDR2 SASEGT. CDR3 size: 15 residues. The CDR3 loop reads CASSEGQGVTGELFF. For the CDR3, the DNA is TGTGCCAGCAGTGAAGGTCAGGGGGTCACCGGGGAGCTGTTTTTT.

The V and J genes are TRBV5-3 and TRBJ1-1, with D uncertain. TRBV5-3 is an ORF for which the function is uncertain. Deletions cut 0 bases from V and 0 bases from J, with 6 bases between. This CDR3 is 14 amino acids long. The CDR3, as DNA: TGTGCCAGAAGCTTGGGCCCAATGAACACTGAAGCTTTCTTT. It codes for CARSLGPMNTEAFF.

The chain carries TRBV6-5 and TRBJ1-2, with D tentatively TRBD1 (5 bases). CDR1 and CDR2 (germline): MNHEY, SVGAGI. The V gene lost 2 bases and the J gene lost 4 bases, with 17 bases spanning the gap. The CDR3 contains 16 residues. CDR3 residues: CASSYQGAGNAYGYTF. The CDR3 region has the DNA TGTGCCAGCAGTTACCAGGGTGCCGGGAATGCCTATGGCTACACCTTC.

This clone came up once. The chain is built from TRBV19 and TRBJ1-2, with 7 bases aligning to TRBD1. With 5 bases clipped from V and 0 bases from J, the junction kept 9 bases outside the gene matches. From germline, CDR1 is LNHDA and CDR2 SQIVND (reference sequence). The CDR3 runs 16 residues. DNA for the CDR3: TGTGCCAGTAGTCGATATAACAGGGGTTCTAACTATGGCTACACCTTC. Its protein is CASSRYNRGSNYGYTF.

This sequence joins TRBV29-1 and TRBJ1-2; TRBD1 agrees at 8 bases. The CDR3 loop spans 14 amino acids. Trimming removed 6 bases from V and 2 bases from J; junction bases left unmatched: 8. Germline V gives CDR1 SQVTM, CDR2 ANQGSEA. CDR3 in DNA: TGCAGCGTCCGCAAGGACAGGGTAAACTATGGCTACACCTTC. It yields the protein CSVRKDRVNYGYTF.

This clone was seen once. The J gene is TRBJ1-2, the V gene TRBV10-3; 9 bases match TRBD1. The J segment lost 8 bases and the V segment lost 11 bases, leaving 9 bases of the junction unmatched. Germline V gene data show CDR1 as ENHRY and CDR2 as SYGVKD. This CDR3 spans 12 amino acids. CDR3 bases: TGTGCCGTGACGACAGGGGGGGCAGGCTACACCTTC. The encoded protein is CAVTTGGAGYTF.

In regard to this clone: Germline and junction disagree at one end, which may indicate a read error. The chain joins TRBV6-5 to TRBJ1-1, with TRBD1 identical over 10 bases. The CDR3 runs 13 residues. Germline-derived CDR1 and CDR2 are MNHEY and SVGAGI. CDR3 in amino acids: CASSRDRGREGIF. CDR3 nucleotides: TGTGCCAGCAGTCGGGACAGGGGCCGGGAGGGGATCTTT.

The J gene is TRBJ1-2, the V gene TRBV4-1; a possible D gene is TRBD1 (6 bases). CDR3 length: 15 residues. Germline CDR1 is MGHRA and CDR2 is YSYEKL. V dropped 0 bases and J dropped 7 bases, with 15 bases sitting between them. CDR3 coding DNA: TGCGCCAGCAGCCAAGATCCTCAGGGGATAAGTGGCTACACCTTC. This gives the protein CASSQDPQGISGYTF.

The gene calls are TRBV13 and TRBJ2-1, with D possibly TRBD2 on 6 matching bases. The CDR3 has 13 residues. CDR1 and CDR2 (germline): PRHDT, FYEKMQ (reference sequence). The V and J ends lost 2 bases and 7 bases respectively, with 9 bases between them. CDR3 sequence reads: CASSLQGGNEQFF. The CDR3, as DNA: TGTGCCAGCAGCTTACAGGGAGGTAATGAGCAGTTCTTC.

In its sample, this clone was seen once. The chain joins TRBV29-1 to TRBJ2-6; TRBD1 is a possible D gene (5 bases). This CDR3 is built from 15 residues. The V end was cut by 6 bases, the J end by 1 base, with 13 bases between. Germline CDR1 SQVTM, CDR2 ANQGSEA. CDR3 DNA sequence: TGCAGCGTCCAGATAGGGGTTTCTGGGGCCAACGTCCTGACTTTC. Encoded protein: CSVQIGVSGANVLTF.

This clone has only a few counts. This rearrangement joins TRBV30 to TRBJ1-4; D is unresolved. The CDR3 has 12 amino acids. The V end lost 2 bases, the J end lost 6 bases, and 7 bases lay between the germline ends. Per germline, CDR1 GTSNPN and CDR2 SVGIG (reference sequence). The CDR3 reads CAWSPQYEKLFF. DNA of the CDR3: TGTGCCTGGAGTCCCCAATATGAAAAACTGTTTTTT.

The V call is TRBV9, the J call TRBJ2-7, with D possibly being TRBD1 (6 bases). Germline V gene data show CDR1 as SGDLS and CDR2 as YYNGEE. The CDR3 consists of 16 residues. V lost 3 bases, J lost 1 base, and 17 bases lay in between. This CDR3 is CASSDRPGHNSYEQYF. The CDR3 nucleotides read TGTGCCAGCAGCGACAGACCGGGACATAATTCCTACGAGCAGTACTTC.

This clone is classed as medium-sized. The chain joins TRBV7-9 to TRBJ2-2; the match to TRBD2 covers 10 bases. Trimming cost V 3 bases and J 10 bases; bases outside gene matches: 11. CDR1 is SEHNR, CDR2 FQNEAQ, per germline (reference sequence). The CDR3 extends over 16 amino acids. The CDR3 DNA follows: TGTGCCAGCAGCTTCAATAGCGGGGGGTCTACCAAGGAGCTGTTTTTT. This encodes CASSFNSGGSTKELFF.